The source of this T cell receptor (beta chain) is a study of T-cell memory formation after mild COVID-19. After removal of 6 bases from V and 9 bases from J, the junction contained 8 bases not matched to a gene. This CDR3 has 13 amino acids. Broader study findings: Some clones that responded were present in memory (sampled pre-infection), which suggests cross-reactive memory joined. CM and EM subsets held most contracting CD4+ clones; EMRA held CD8+ ones.

Regarding this clonotype: Antigen: not known.

MiXCR was run by TCRdb on the 5' RACE reads, yielding one entry per CDR3 protein. The sample lists 450,000 or so distinct CDR3 sequences, around a quarter occurring once. V usage is TRBV12-3 or TRBV12-4 and J usage is TRBJ1-5, with 7 bases fitting TRBD1. The sequence derives from an adult woman who had mild COVID-19 (a few samples of this study predate the infection). Cell type and time point are not known. The sequenced sample consisted of PBMCs or a T cell subset sorted from them (not recorded which). Here the CDR3 reads CASSGQDGLPQHF. CDR3 DNA: TGTGCCAGCAGCGGACAGGACGGACTGCCCCAGCATTTT.